Described below is a single T cell receptor (beta chain) sequence and its context. The entry originates in a study of cytomegalovirus exposure and HLA in healthy donors. In the PCR, 60 Vbeta and 13 Jbeta primers were used. The assay was immunoSEQ multiplex PCR, and TCRdb's table has in-frame clones only and misses some. This sample has approximately 89,000 clones, with around 73% found just once. Losses at the gene ends were 0 bases for V and 1 base for J; bases not matched to a gene: 2. Germline CDR1 LGHNA, CDR2 YSLEER. The CDR3 loop spans 16 amino acids. This rearrangement joins TRBV4-3 to TRBJ2-1, with 8 bases matching TRBD1. The material sequenced was PBMCs. The receptor was isolated from a female donor in good health and CMV-seronegative. Written as DNA, the CDR3 is TGCGCCAGCAGCCAAGAAGGGACAGGTTCCTACAATGAGCAGTTCTTC. This gives the protein CASSQEGTGSYNEQFF.